The clone carrying this TCR beta chain was counted ten times or more. The sample originates from a study of T cells in Graves' hyperthyroidism and ophthalmopathy. With a duration under 2 months, the hyperthyroidism was newly diagnosed in patients aged 18 to 65. Lactation, pregnancy, other autoimmune disease or uncontrolled infection led to exclusion of patients. Orbital computed tomography and thyroid ultrasound, together with serum TRAb and thyroxine and clinical symptoms, were used for diagnoses. Isolation of PBMCs was performed on 8.5 to 10 ml fresh peripheral blood. TCR beta CDR3 sequences were amplified from RNA transcripts. First-round RT-PCR of the TCR CDR3 relied on the HTBI primer set. TCRdb reprocessed the multiplex PCR reads via MiXCR and lists one record per CDR3 protein. The table has some 560,000 distinct CDR3 sequences, less than 15% seen once. Material: blood. The TCR sequence derives from a woman in her thirties or forties with Graves' hyperthyroidism.

CDR3 bases: TGCGCCAGCAGTGAGCCTAGTGGACTAGCGGCCAATGAGCAGTTCTTC. Its protein is CASSEPSGLAANEQFF. The chain uses TRBV10-2 and TRBJ2-1; 10 positions agree with TRBD2. Germline assignment: CDR1 WSHSY and CDR2 SAAADI. V shed 2 bases and J 6 bases; nucleotides not matched to a gene: 7. CDR3 size: 16 residues.